This passage covers 18 T cell receptor beta chains from one sample sequenced in a study of vaccination effects on CD4 cells after COVID-19. Sequencing was performed with immunoSEQ multiplex PCR; in TCRdb, only in-frame clones are kept and a portion is missing. The profile shows some 22,000 clones, approximately 69% of them singletons. These TCRs are of unknown antigen specificity. With the ViraFEST assay, the study expanded antigen-specific CD4+ T cells using viral peptide pools, then sequenced them. Investigators separated out CD4+ T cells once around nine days of culture had passed. Negative nucleocapsid antibody tests before and after vaccination confirmed no previous SARS-CoV-2 infection. This specimen was CD4+ T cells from PBMCs cultured with SARS-CoV-2 spike peptides, taken before COVID-19 vaccination. Every receptor here comes from a human donor who received a COVID-19 vaccine.

The V and J genes are TRBV29-1 and TRBJ1-2, with D possibly matching TRBD1 (6 bases). The V gene lost 6 bases and the J gene lost 8 bases, with 10 bases spanning the gap. The germline V gene encodes CDR1 SQVTM and CDR2 ANQGSEA. CDR3 length: 10 residues. The CDR3 region is CSVEGGGYTF. In DNA form, the CDR3 reads TGCAGCGTGGAGGGGGGCGGCTACACCTTC.

The chain combines TRBV2 with TRBJ2-7; D is possibly TRBD1 (5 bases). The V end was cut by 6 bases, the J end by 5 bases, with 14 bases between. The germline V gene has CDR1 SNHLY and CDR2 FYNNEI. This CDR3 is built from 13 residues. CDR3 nucleotide sequence: TGTGCCAGCAGCGCTGACAGAGTGAACGAGCAGTACTTC. It yields the protein CASSADRVNEQYF. The complete variable domain, with remaining parts taken from reference TRBV2 and TRBJ2-7, reads EPEVTQTPSHQVTQMGQEVILRCVPISNHLYFYWYRQILGQKVEFLVSFYNNEISEKSEIFDDQFSVERPDGSNFTLKIRSTKLEDSAMYFCASSADRVNEQYFGPGTRLTVT.

By share of the sample, this clone is medium-sized. The sample holds other DNA sequences that translate to the same CDR3. The gene calls are TRBV6-5 and TRBJ1-2, with D unresolved. The ends were cut back, 6 bases at V and 4 bases at J, with 9 bases in the middle. The V gene's germline CDR1 is MNHEY and CDR2 SVGAGI. This CDR3 is 12 amino acids long. Here the CDR3 reads CASSNDGYGYTF. The CDR3 DNA sequence: TGTGCCAGCAGCAATGACGGCTATGGCTACACCTTC.

The chain is built from TRBV5-1 and TRBJ1-5, with unresolved D. V dropped 2 bases and J dropped 4 bases, with 7 bases sitting between them. The germline CDR1 and CDR2 sequences are SGHRS and YFSETQ. The CDR3 contains 13 residues. CDR3 protein: CASSFNQNQPQHF. CDR3 nucleotide sequence: TGCGCCAGCAGCTTTAACCAAAATCAGCCCCAGCATTTT.

This chain connects TRBV2 to TRBJ2-6; no definite D call. The V end lost 0 bases, the J end lost 3 bases, and 0 bases lay between the germline ends. This CDR3 is built from 13 residues. CDR1 is SNHLY, CDR2 FYNNEI, per germline. This CDR3 reads CASSEAGANVLTF. The CDR3 bases are TGTGCCAGCAGTGAAGCTGGGGCCAACGTCCTGACTTTC.

The rearrangement uses TRBV10-2 and TRBJ2-7, with unresolved D. Trimming took off 6 bases at V and 6 bases at J, with 15 bases between the two ends. The CDR3 is 13 amino acids. Germline CDR1 WSHSY, CDR2 SAAADI. This CDR3 is CASRGQTMAEQYF. CDR3 bases: TGCGCCAGCAGAGGGCAGACCATGGCCGAGCAGTACTTC.

This clone was found once. V usage is TRBV6-5 and J usage is TRBJ2-3; D may be TRBD1 (6 bases). V dropped 2 bases and J dropped 4 bases, with 13 bases sitting between them. The CDR3 has 15 amino acids. Per the germline V gene, CDR1 is MNHEY and CDR2 is SVGAGI. The CDR3 loop is CASSYKGVTSDTQYF. CDR3 DNA: TGTGCCAGCAGTTACAAGGGGGTTACTTCAGATACGCAGTATTTT.

The V and J genes are TRBV27 and TRBJ1-6, with TRBD1 as a possible D gene (6 bases). V lost 7 bases, J lost 7 bases, and 14 bases lay in between. Germline V gives CDR1 MNHEY, CDR2 SMNVEV (reference sequence). The CDR3 spans 14 residues. The CDR3 region is CASNVQGPNSPLHF. The CDR3 nucleotides read TGTGCCAGCAACGTACAGGGCCCGAATTCACCCCTCCACTTT.

This clone has a single count. This chain uses TRBV6-5 with TRBJ2-7; the match to TRBD1 covers 12 bases. Germline CDR1 MNHEY, CDR2 SVGAGI. V dropped 2 bases and J dropped 4; count of bases not matched to a gene: 6. The CDR3 sequence is 16 residues long. The CDR3 bases are TGTGCCAGCAGTTACCGCCGGGACAGGGGGCAGTACGAGCAGTACTTC. It codes for CASSYRRDRGQYEQYF.

V gene TRBV7-9 combines with J gene TRBJ1-3, with 9 bases identical to TRBD1. The CDR3 runs 17 residues. Germline trimming cut 2 bases from V and 1 base from J; bases unmatched to any gene: 6. CDR1 and CDR2 from the germline V gene are SEHNR and FQNEAQ (reference sequence). Here the CDR3 DNA reads TGTGCCAGCAGCTTACCCGGGACAGGGTTATCTGGAAACACCATATATTTT. Translated, it gives CASSLPGTGLSGNTIYF.

The gene calls are TRBV6-2 or TRBV6-3 and TRBJ1-4; D might be TRBD1 (5 bases). Germline CDR1 reads MNHEY; CDR2 reads SVGEGT. V gave up 6 bases and J gave up 6 bases, with 17 bases separating them. The CDR3 consists of 15 residues. The CDR3 DNA reads as TGTGCCAGCAGCCGACCAGGGACTTGGGATGAAAAACTGTTTTTT. Its translation: CASSRPGTWDEKLFF.

The chain employs TRBV29-1 and TRBJ2-7; 7 bases fit TRBD1. V trimming: 6 bases; J trimming: 6 bases; junction bases outside the gene matches: 5. The CDR3 covers 11 residues. Germline V gives CDR1 SQVTM, CDR2 ANQGSEA. The chain's CDR3 is CSVATGPEQYF. The CDR3, as DNA: TGCAGCGTCGCGACAGGGCCCGAGCAGTACTTC.

The chain joins TRBV24-1 to TRBJ2-1; 11 bases fit TRBD1. The V gene's germline CDR1 is KGHDR and CDR2 SFDVKD. After removal of 4 bases from V and 4 bases from J, the junction contained 8 bases not matched to a gene. This CDR3 comprises 17 residues. For the CDR3, the DNA is TGTGCCACCAGTGAGGCGCCGGGACAGGGGGTTTACAATGAGCAGTTCTTC. Translation: CATSEAPGQGVYNEQFF.

This chain joins TRBV3-1 (or the pseudogene TRBV3-2) and TRBJ1-3; maybe TRBD1 (5 bases). The CDR3 is 15 residues long. Between the trimmed V and J ends, which lost 2 bases and 0 bases, there was a span of 8 bases. Germline V lookup: CDR1 LGHDT, CDR2 YNNKEL (reference sequence). The DNA of the CDR3 is TGTGCCAGCAGCCAAACAGGATACTCTGGAAACACCATATATTTT. Its translation is CASSQTGYSGNTIYF.

This clone was seen more than once but under ten times. The V gene is TRBV10-3, the J gene TRBJ1-2; D not resolved. Germline-derived CDR1 and CDR2 are ENHRY and SYGVKD. V shed 2 bases and J shed 0 bases, with 4 bases lying between them. CDR3 length: 13 amino acids. The chain's CDR3 is CAISETANYGYTF. As DNA, the CDR3 is TGTGCCATCAGTGAGACAGCTAACTATGGCTACACCTTC.

The CDR3 spells CASSPGLAGQETQYF. The CDR3 DNA sequence: TGTGCCAGCAGCCCGGGACTAGCGGGACAAGAGACCCAGTACTTC. This chain joins TRBV3-1 (or the pseudogene TRBV3-2) and TRBJ2-5, with 13 nucleotides matching TRBD2. The V segment lost 4 bases and the J segment 2 bases; nucleotides outside the gene matches: 1. Looked up from germline, CDR1 is LGHDT and CDR2 is YNNKEL (reference sequence). This CDR3 has 15 amino acids.

In this sample, this clone turned up a few times. This chain links TRBV19 with TRBJ1-5; D perhaps matches TRBD1 (6 bases). V was cut by 6 bases and J by 9 bases, with 27 bases left in between. The length of the CDR3 is 17 residues. Per the germline V gene, CDR1 is LNHDA and CDR2 is SQIVND (reference sequence). The CDR3 sequence: CASSYQDRPGEGWPQHF. In DNA form, the CDR3 reads TGTGCCAGTAGCTACCAGGACAGACCAGGTGAAGGTTGGCCCCAGCATTTT.

CDR3 in amino acids: CASSPRSVLGETQYF. The CDR3 DNA is TGTGCCAGCAGCCCAAGGTCGGTCTTGGGGGAGACCCAGTACTTC. The chain combines TRBV27 with TRBJ2-5, with D unclear. This CDR3 contains 15 residues. Germline-derived CDR1 and CDR2 are MNHEY and SMNVEV (reference sequence). V gave up 6 bases and J gave up 5 bases, with 19 bases separating them.